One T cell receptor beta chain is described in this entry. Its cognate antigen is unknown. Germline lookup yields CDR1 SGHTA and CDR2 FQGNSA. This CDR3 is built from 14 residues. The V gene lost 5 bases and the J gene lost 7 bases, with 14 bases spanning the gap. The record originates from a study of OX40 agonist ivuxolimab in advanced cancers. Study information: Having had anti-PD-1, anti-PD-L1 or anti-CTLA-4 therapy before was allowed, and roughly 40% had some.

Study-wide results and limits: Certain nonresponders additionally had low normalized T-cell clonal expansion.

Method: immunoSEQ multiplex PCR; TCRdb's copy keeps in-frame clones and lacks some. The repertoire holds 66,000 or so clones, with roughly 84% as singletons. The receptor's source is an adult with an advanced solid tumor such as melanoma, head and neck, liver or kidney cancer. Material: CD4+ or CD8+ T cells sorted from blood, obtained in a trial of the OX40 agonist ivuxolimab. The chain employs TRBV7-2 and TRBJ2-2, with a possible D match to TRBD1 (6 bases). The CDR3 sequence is CASSLNRAGGELFF. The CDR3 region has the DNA TGTGCCAGCAGCCTAAACAGGGCCGGCGGGGAGCTGTTTTTT.